A selection of T cell receptor beta chains follows, all from one sample in a study of blood T cell repertoires in COVID-19. Profiled with immunoSEQ multiplex PCR; TCRdb holds only in-frame clones, not every one. The data hold about 160,000 clones, with approximately 84% observed a single time. The specimen sequenced was PBMCs or T cells enriched from blood (not recorded which). Every receptor here comes from a woman between 50 and 59 years old who had recovered from COVID-19. Both conserved end residues are part of each CDR3. D genes are given only for firm matches. Where a row states a size, it is once, few, many or the class of an expanded clone; other rows omit it.

d_gene: .; abundance: once; j_gene: TRBJ2-5; v_gene: TRBV7-9; len: 14; CDR3aa: CASSAPEGQETQYF; CDR3nt: TGTGCCAGCAGCGCCCCTGAGGGCCAAGAGACCCAGTACTTC
d_gene: TRBD1; abundance: .; j_gene: TRBJ1-4; v_gene: TRBV7-9; len: 16; CDR3aa: CASSSNSQGAQEKLFF; CDR3nt: TGTGCCAGCAGCTCAAACTCACAGGGGGCGCAAGAAAAACTGTTTTTT
d_gene: TRBD2; abundance: .; j_gene: TRBJ2-7; v_gene: TRBV11-2; len: 17; CDR3aa: CASSFLAGESGADEQYF; CDR3nt: TGTGCCAGCAGCTTCCTAGCGGGAGAGTCTGGGGCTGACGAGCAGTACTTC
d_gene: .; abundance: .; j_gene: TRBJ2-7; v_gene: TRBV2; len: 13; CDR3aa: CASSGQISYEQYF; CDR3nt: TGTGCCAGCAGTGGACAGATCTCCTACGAGCAGTACTTC
d_gene: .; abundance: once; j_gene: TRBJ2-3; v_gene: TRBV5-1; len: 14; CDR3aa: CASSGGGPTDTQYF; CDR3nt: TGCGCCAGCAGCGGTGGAGGGCCCACAGATACGCAGTATTTT
d_gene: .; abundance: .; j_gene: TRBJ2-1; v_gene: TRBV21-1; len: 16; CDR3aa: CASSFLGGQGAYEQFF; CDR3nt: TGTGCCAGCAGCTTTCTAGGGGGACAGGGGGCCTATGAGCAGTTCTTC
d_gene: .; abundance: .; j_gene: TRBJ1-2; v_gene: TRBV19; len: 16; CDR3aa: CASSTYTGTRNYGYTF; CDR3nt: TGTGCCAGTAGTACATATACAGGGACGAGGAACTATGGCTACACCTTC
d_gene: TRBD1; abundance: once; j_gene: TRBJ1-1; v_gene: TRBV11-1; len: 13; CDR3aa: CASSRQGNTEAFF; CDR3nt: TGTGCCAGCAGCCGACAGGGGAACACTGAAGCTTTCTTT
d_gene: TRBD1; abundance: .; j_gene: TRBJ1-1; v_gene: TRBV18; len: 17; CDR3aa: CASSPRAYRGVGTEAFF; CDR3nt: TGTGCCAGCTCACCACGTGCCTACAGGGGGGTAGGGACTGAAGCTTTCTTT
d_gene: .; abundance: .; j_gene: TRBJ1-2; v_gene: TRBV6-2/TRBV6-3; len: 13; CDR3aa: CASSYETDYGYTF; CDR3nt: TGTGCCAGCAGTTACGAGACAGACTATGGCTACACCTTC
d_gene: .; abundance: .; j_gene: TRBJ1-1; v_gene: TRBV12-3/TRBV12-4; len: 13; CDR3aa: CASSGGRNTEAFF; CDR3nt: TGTGCCAGCAGCGGAGGACGGAACACTGAAGCTTTCTTT
d_gene: TRBD2; abundance: once; j_gene: TRBJ2-2; v_gene: TRBV6-4; len: 13; CDR3aa: CASSEAGAGELFF; CDR3nt: TGTGCCAGCAGTGAGGCGGGAGCTGGGGAGCTGTTTTTT
d_gene: TRBD2; abundance: .; j_gene: TRBJ2-3; v_gene: TRBV30; len: 15; CDR3aa: CAWTGTSGRRDTQYF; CDR3nt: TGTGCCTGGACTGGGACTAGCGGGAGAAGAGATACGCAGTATTTT
d_gene: TRBD1; abundance: .; j_gene: TRBJ1-1; v_gene: TRBV30; len: 15; CDR3aa: CACQGQGLGNTEAFF; CDR3nt: TGTGCCTGCCAAGGACAGGGACTTGGGAACACTGAAGCTTTCTTT
d_gene: .; abundance: .; j_gene: TRBJ2-2; v_gene: TRBV6-2/TRBV6-3; len: 15; CDR3aa: CASSYSSRRTGELFF; CDR3nt: TGTGCCAGCAGTTACTCAAGTCGGAGAACCGGGGAGCTGTTTTTT
d_gene: TRBD1; abundance: once; j_gene: TRBJ1-4; v_gene: TRBV5-1; len: 14; CDR3aa: CASSPGQGYKKLFF; CDR3nt: TGCGCCAGCAGCCCGGGACAGGGTTACAAAAAACTGTTTTTT
d_gene: .; abundance: .; j_gene: TRBJ2-7; v_gene: TRBV10-2; len: 15; CDR3aa: CASSERQGVSYEQYF; CDR3nt: TGCGCCAGCAGTGAGCGGCAGGGTGTATCCTACGAGCAGTACTTC
d_gene: TRBD2; abundance: many; j_gene: TRBJ2-1; v_gene: TRBV3-1/TRBV3-2; len: 16; CDR3aa: CASGTSGRMVNNEQFF; CDR3nt: TGTGCCAGTGGGACTAGCGGGAGGATGGTAAACAATGAGCAGTTCTTC
d_gene: .; abundance: .; j_gene: TRBJ2-7; v_gene: TRBV28; len: 14; CDR3aa: CASSLTGHSYEQYF; CDR3nt: TGTGCCAGCAGTTTAACGGGACACTCCTACGAGCAGTACTTC
d_gene: .; abundance: .; j_gene: TRBJ2-5; v_gene: TRBV11-2; len: 15; CDR3aa: CASTPQGGYQETQYF; CDR3nt: TGTGCCAGCACCCCCCAAGGGGGTTACCAAGAGACCCAGTACTTC
d_gene: TRBD2; abundance: .; j_gene: TRBJ2-1; v_gene: TRBV18; len: 15; CDR3aa: CASSPPSGRDNEQFF; CDR3nt: TGTGCCAGCTCACCACCGAGCGGGAGGGACAATGAGCAGTTCTTC
d_gene: TRBD1; abundance: .; j_gene: TRBJ1-1; v_gene: TRBV19; len: 19; CDR3aa: CASSTTYLRGGGRNTEAFF; CDR3nt: TGTGCCAGTAGTACCACTTACCTTCGTGGAGGGGGCCGGAACACTGAAGCTTTCTTT
d_gene: .; abundance: .; j_gene: TRBJ2-2; v_gene: TRBV9; len: 17; CDR3aa: CASSVGEDGENTGELFF; CDR3nt: TGTGCCAGCAGCGTAGGAGAAGACGGGGAGAACACCGGGGAGCTGTTTTTT
d_gene: .; abundance: .; j_gene: TRBJ2-7; v_gene: TRBV6-5; len: 15; CDR3aa: CASSRTGTQSYEQYF; CDR3nt: TGTGCCAGCAGTAGAACAGGTACTCAATCTTACGAGCAGTACTTC
d_gene: .; abundance: .; j_gene: TRBJ1-2; v_gene: TRBV7-6; len: 14; CDR3aa: CASSSGQPGHGYTF; CDR3nt: TGTGCCAGCAGCTCTGGACAGCCCGGCCATGGCTACACCTTC
d_gene: .; abundance: .; j_gene: TRBJ1-1; v_gene: TRBV10-1; len: 14; CDR3aa: CASSDGGASTEAFF; CDR3nt: TGCGCCAGCAGTGATGGAGGGGCCTCCACTGAAGCTTTCTTT
d_gene: .; abundance: .; j_gene: TRBJ2-3; v_gene: TRBV29-1; len: 15; CDR3aa: CSVQGTPGGPDTQYF; CDR3nt: TGCAGCGTCCAAGGGACACCGGGGGGCCCAGATACGCAGTATTTT
d_gene: TRBD1; abundance: .; j_gene: TRBJ1-5; v_gene: TRBV10-2; len: 18; CDR3aa: CASSEGTAPPDLNQPQHF; CDR3nt: TGCGCCAGCAGTGAGGGGACAGCCCCGCCGGATCTTAATCAGCCCCAGCATTTT
d_gene: TRBD1; abundance: .; j_gene: TRBJ2-7; v_gene: TRBV27; len: 16; CDR3aa: CASSLSEGDRAHEQYF; CDR3nt: TGTGCCAGCAGTTTATCAGAAGGGGACAGGGCCCACGAGCAGTACTTC
d_gene: .; abundance: .; j_gene: TRBJ1-2; v_gene: TRBV9; len: 14; CDR3aa: CASSVAGTSYGYTF; CDR3nt: TGTGCCAGCAGCGTAGCCGGGACATCGTATGGCTACACCTTC
d_gene: TRBD1; abundance: .; j_gene: TRBJ1-1; v_gene: TRBV9; len: 14; CDR3aa: CASSASPTGTEAFF; CDR3nt: TGTGCCAGCAGCGCCTCCCCGACAGGGACTGAAGCTTTCTTT
d_gene: .; abundance: .; j_gene: TRBJ1-4; v_gene: TRBV27; len: 15; CDR3aa: CASSLQGRTNEKLFF; CDR3nt: TGTGCCAGCAGCTTACAGGGTCGAACTAATGAAAAACTGTTTTTT
d_gene: TRBD2; abundance: once; j_gene: TRBJ2-1; v_gene: TRBV19; len: 13; CDR3aa: CASSMTSGWSRFF; CDR3nt: TGTGCCAGTAGTATGACTAGCGGGTGGTCCCGGTTCTTC
d_gene: TRBD1; abundance: .; j_gene: TRBJ1-1; v_gene: TRBV5-6; len: 13; CDR3aa: CASSLGQGLKPFF; CDR3nt: TGTGCCAGCAGCCTAGGACAGGGACTGAAGCCTTTCTTT
d_gene: .; abundance: .; j_gene: TRBJ2-3; v_gene: TRBV10-1; len: 13; CDR3aa: CASSLEQGDTQYF; CDR3nt: TGCGCCAGCAGCCTGGAGCAGGGAGATACGCAGTATTTT
d_gene: TRBD1; abundance: few; j_gene: TRBJ2-7; v_gene: TRBV11-1; len: 15; CDR3aa: CASSQDRLSSYEQYF; CDR3nt: TGTGCCAGCAGCCAGGACAGGCTGAGCTCCTACGAGCAGTACTTC
d_gene: TRBD1; abundance: .; j_gene: TRBJ1-1; v_gene: TRBV2; len: 13; CDR3aa: CASIQWTGVSAFF; CDR3nt: TGTGCCAGCATCCAATGGACAGGGGTGTCAGCTTTCTTT
d_gene: .; abundance: once; j_gene: TRBJ2-3; v_gene: TRBV2; len: 12; CDR3aa: CASSTGKDTQYF; CDR3nt: TGTGCCAGCAGCACAGGGAAAGATACGCAGTATTTT
d_gene: .; abundance: .; j_gene: TRBJ2-7; v_gene: TRBV28; len: 11; CDR3aa: CASKLRGEQYF; CDR3nt: TGTGCCAGTAAGCTTCGCGGCGAGCAGTACTTC
d_gene: .; abundance: few; j_gene: TRBJ1-1; v_gene: TRBV7-9; len: 13; CDR3aa: CASSRPPTTEAFF; CDR3nt: TGTGCCAGCAGCCGTCCACCTACCACTGAAGCTTTCTTT
d_gene: .; abundance: .; j_gene: TRBJ1-5; v_gene: TRBV7-2; len: 15; CDR3aa: CASSQNQNSNQPQHF; CDR3nt: TGTGCCAGCAGCCAGAACCAGAATAGCAATCAGCCCCAGCATTTT
d_gene: TRBD1; abundance: .; j_gene: TRBJ1-1; v_gene: TRBV6-5; len: 14; CDR3aa: CASRGTGRGTEAFF; CDR3nt: TGTGCCAGCAGGGGGACAGGGCGAGGCACTGAAGCTTTCTTT
d_gene: TRBD2; abundance: .; j_gene: TRBJ2-7; v_gene: TRBV27; len: 16; CDR3aa: CASSLSRREVSYEQYF; CDR3nt: TGTGCCAGCAGTTTATCACGCCGGGAGGTTTCCTACGAGCAGTACTTC
d_gene: TRBD2; abundance: .; j_gene: TRBJ2-1; v_gene: TRBV24-1; len: 19; CDR3aa: CATSDFVGGAGDSYNEQFF; CDR3nt: TGTGCCACCAGTGATTTCGTGGGGGGAGCGGGAGATTCCTACAATGAGCAGTTCTTC
d_gene: .; abundance: .; j_gene: TRBJ2-1; v_gene: TRBV7-2; len: 13; CDR3aa: CACGAARNNEQFF; CDR3nt: TGTGCCTGTGGGGCAGCGAGGAACAATGAGCAGTTCTTC
d_gene: TRBD1; abundance: .; j_gene: TRBJ1-4; v_gene: TRBV4-2; len: 14; CDR3aa: CASSQGQPNEKLFF; CDR3nt: TGTGCCAGCAGCCAGGGACAGCCTAATGAAAAACTGTTTTTT